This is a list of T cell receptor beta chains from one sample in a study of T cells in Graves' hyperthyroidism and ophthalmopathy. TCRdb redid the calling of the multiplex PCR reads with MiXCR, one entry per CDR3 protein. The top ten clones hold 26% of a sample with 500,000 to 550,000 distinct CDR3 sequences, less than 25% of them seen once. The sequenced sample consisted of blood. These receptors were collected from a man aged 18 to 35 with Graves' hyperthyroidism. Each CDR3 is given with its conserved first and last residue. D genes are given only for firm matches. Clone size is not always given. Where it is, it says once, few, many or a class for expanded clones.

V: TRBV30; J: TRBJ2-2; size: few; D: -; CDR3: CAWESTGELFF; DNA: TGTGCCTGGGAGAGCACCGGGGAGCTGTTTTTT
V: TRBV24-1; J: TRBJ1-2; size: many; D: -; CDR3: CATSDFPSLFRGLNGYTF; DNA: TGTGCCACCAGTGATTTCCCTTCCCTGTTTAGGGGCTTGAATGGCTACACCTTC
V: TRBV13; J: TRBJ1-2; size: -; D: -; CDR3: CASSFKVYGYTF; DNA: TGTGCCAGCAGCTTCAAGGTTTATGGCTACACCTTC
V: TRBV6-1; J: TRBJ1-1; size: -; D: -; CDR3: CASTRPGAGTEAFF; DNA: TGTGCCAGCACCCGCCCAGGGGCAGGCACTGAAGCTTTCTTT
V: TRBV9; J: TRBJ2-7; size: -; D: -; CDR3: CASSPRAVIDYEQYF; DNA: TGTGCCAGCAGCCCCCGGGCTGTGATAGACTACGAGCAGTACTTC
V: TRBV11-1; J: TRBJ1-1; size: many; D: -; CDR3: CASSGDRSEMGRPNTEAFF; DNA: TGTGCCAGCAGCGGAGACAGGAGCGAGATGGGACGCCCTAACACTGAAGCTTTCTTT
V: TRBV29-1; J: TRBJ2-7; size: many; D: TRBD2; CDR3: CSVVTSALYEQYF; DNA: TGCAGCGTTGTGACTAGCGCCCTCTACGAGCAGTACTTC
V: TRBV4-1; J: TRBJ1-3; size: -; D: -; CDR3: CASSQDDRNGNTIYF; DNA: TGCGCCAGCAGCCAAGACGACAGGAATGGAAACACCATATATTTT
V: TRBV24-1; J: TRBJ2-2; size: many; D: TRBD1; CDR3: CATSHGTDTGELFF; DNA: TGTGCCACCAGCCATGGGACAGACACCGGGGAGCTGTTTTTT
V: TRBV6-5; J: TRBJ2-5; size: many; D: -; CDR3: CASSTAGGAQETQYF; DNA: TGTGCCAGCAGTACCGCGGGCGGAGCTCAAGAGACCCAGTACTTC
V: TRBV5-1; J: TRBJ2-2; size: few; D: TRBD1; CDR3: CASRALRQGITGELFF; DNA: TGCGCCAGCAGAGCGTTGAGACAGGGTATCACCGGGGAGCTGTTTTTT
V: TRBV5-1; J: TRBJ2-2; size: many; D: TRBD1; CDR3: CASSPGTGNTGELFF; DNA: TGCGCCAGCAGCCCCGGGACAGGGAACACCGGGGAGCTGTTTTTT
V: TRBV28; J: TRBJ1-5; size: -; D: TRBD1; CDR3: CASSLGDSYNNQPQHF; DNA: TGTGCCAGCAGTTTAGGGGACAGCTATAACAATCAGCCCCAGCATTTT
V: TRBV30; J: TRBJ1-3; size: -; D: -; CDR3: CAWRPREYGNTIYF; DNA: TGTGCCTGGAGACCCAGGGAGTATGGAAACACCATATATTTT
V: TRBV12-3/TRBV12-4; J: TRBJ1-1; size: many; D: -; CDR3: CASSFRAGLNTEAFF; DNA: TGTGCCAGCAGTTTTAGGGCAGGGCTGAACACTGAAGCTTTCTTT
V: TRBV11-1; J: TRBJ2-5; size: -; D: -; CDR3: CASSLGPRRETQYF; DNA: TGTGCCAGCAGCTTAGGGCCCCGCCGGGAGACCCAGTACTTC
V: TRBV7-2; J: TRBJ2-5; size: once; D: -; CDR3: CASSLDGTQETQYF; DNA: TGTGCCAGCAGCTTAGACGGTACCCAAGAGACCCAGTACTTC
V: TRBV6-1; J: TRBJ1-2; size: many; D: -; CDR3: CASSETRANYGYTF; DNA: TGTGCCAGCAGTGAAACCCGGGCCAACTATGGCTACACCTTC
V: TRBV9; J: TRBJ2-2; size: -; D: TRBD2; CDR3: CASRPVGGTGELFF; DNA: TGTGCCAGCAGACCAGTGGGGGGGACGGGGGAGCTGTTTTTT
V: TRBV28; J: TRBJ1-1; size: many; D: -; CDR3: CASRLRSNTEAFF; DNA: TGTGCCAGCAGACTTAGATCCAACACTGAAGCTTTCTTT
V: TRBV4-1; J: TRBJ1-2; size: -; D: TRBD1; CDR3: CASSHRQGNYGYTF; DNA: TGCGCCAGCAGCCACCGACAGGGCAACTATGGCTACACCTTC
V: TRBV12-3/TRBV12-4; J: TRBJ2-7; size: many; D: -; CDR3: CASSPHTAILYEQYF; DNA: TGTGCCAGCAGTCCCCACACAGCGATACTCTACGAGCAGTACTTC
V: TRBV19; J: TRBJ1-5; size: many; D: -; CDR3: CASSESRTAAGNQPQHF; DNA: TGTGCCAGTAGTGAGTCCCGGACGGCGGCGGGCAATCAGCCCCAGCATTTT